This TCR beta chain was identified during a study of technical replicates of blood from several donors. V was clipped by 3 bases and J by 3 bases; unmatched bases: 1. Germline CDR1 is SGHNT and CDR2 is YYREEE (reference sequence). This CDR3 spans 14 amino acids. Only in-frame clones appear in the TCRdb table, and some are missing; sequencing was by immunoSEQ multiplex PCR. Among some 75,000 clones listed, 96% were seen once. The sequenced sample consisted of T cells isolated from PBMCs. The V and J genes are TRBV5-4 and TRBJ2-7; 12 nucleotides agree with TRBD2. The sequence derives from a human donor in good health. This chain's CDR3 is CASSSGLAGYEQYF. The DNA of the CDR3 is TGTGCCAGCAGCTCGGGACTAGCGGGCTACGAGCAGTACTTC. The full variable domain, completed using reference TRBV5-4 and TRBJ2-7, is ETGVTQSPTHLIKTRGQQVTLRCSSQSGHNTVSWYQQALGQGPQFIFQYYREEENGRGNFPPRFSGLQFPNYSSELNVNALELDDSALYLCASSSGLAGYEQYFGPGTRLTVT.